This is a list of T cell receptor beta chains from one sample in a study of OX40 agonist ivuxolimab in advanced cancers. Only in-frame clones appear in the TCRdb table, and some are missing; sequencing was by immunoSEQ multiplex PCR. Of 65,000 to 70,000 clones listed, about 82% are singletons. The sample here was CD4+ or CD8+ T cells sorted from blood, taken in a trial of the OX40 agonist ivuxolimab. These TCRs come from an adult with an advanced solid tumor such as melanoma, head and neck, liver or kidney cancer. The CDR3 runs from the conserved cysteine through the conserved F or W. The order of the fields is J gene, D gene, clone size, V gene, CDR3 protein, CDR3 DNA. A D gene is named only where the DNA matches it firmly. Clone size appears in some rows only: once, few, many, or a class for an expanded clone.

J gene: TRBJ1-1
D gene: -
clone size: few
V gene: TRBV30
CDR3 protein: CAWSVGRGTEAFF
CDR3 DNA: TGTGCCTGGAGTGTAGGCAGGGGTACTGAAGCTTTCTTT

J gene: TRBJ1-5
D gene: TRBD1
clone size: -
V gene: TRBV28
CDR3 protein: CASSSSPEVTGYQPQHF
CDR3 DNA: TGTGCCAGCAGCAGTTCCCCTGAGGTGACAGGGTACCAGCCCCAGCATTTT

J gene: TRBJ1-4
D gene: -
clone size: -
V gene: TRBV11-2
CDR3 protein: CASSGWGEKLFF
CDR3 DNA: TGTGCCAGCAGCGGGTGGGGTGAAAAACTGTTTTTT

J gene: TRBJ2-7
D gene: TRBD1
clone size: once
V gene: TRBV29-1
CDR3 protein: CSVEDTGTGDYEQYF
CDR3 DNA: TGCAGCGTTGAGGACACCGGGACAGGGGACTACGAGCAGTACTTC

J gene: TRBJ1-2
D gene: -
clone size: -
V gene: TRBV7-9
CDR3 protein: CASSFTEAPLYGYTF
CDR3 DNA: TGTGCCAGCAGCTTTACGGAGGCTCCCCTCTATGGCTACACCTTC

J gene: TRBJ1-1
D gene: -
clone size: -
V gene: TRBV18
CDR3 protein: CASSTQVVGVNTEAFF
CDR3 DNA: TGTGCCAGCTCCACCCAGGTGGTGGGGGTGAACACTGAAGCTTTCTTT

J gene: TRBJ1-1
D gene: TRBD1
clone size: once
V gene: TRBV15
CDR3 protein: CATSRGTGFMNTEAFF
CDR3 DNA: TGTGCCACCAGCAGGGGGACAGGATTCATGAACACTGAAGCTTTCTTT

J gene: TRBJ2-1
D gene: -
clone size: -
V gene: TRBV7-7
CDR3 protein: CASSSRPRGAPEFF
CDR3 DNA: TGTGCCAGCAGCTCCCGCCCACGGGGTGCCCCGGAGTTCTTC

J gene: TRBJ2-1
D gene: TRBD2
clone size: -
V gene: TRBV7-9
CDR3 protein: CASSARASGGLDEQFF
CDR3 DNA: TGTGCCAGCAGCGCGCGGGCTAGCGGGGGATTGGATGAGCAGTTCTTC

J gene: TRBJ2-5
D gene: -
clone size: -
V gene: TRBV7-9
CDR3 protein: CASSSTDRSKETQYF
CDR3 DNA: TGTGCCAGCAGCTCTACTGACAGGTCAAAAGAGACCCAGTACTTC

J gene: TRBJ1-4
D gene: -
clone size: -
V gene: TRBV5-4
CDR3 protein: CASSLERGPEEKLFF
CDR3 DNA: TGTGCCAGCAGCTTGGAACGGGGGCCGGAGGAAAAACTGTTTTTT

J gene: TRBJ2-5
D gene: -
clone size: -
V gene: TRBV7-2
CDR3 protein: CASSLAGVQETQYF
CDR3 DNA: TGTGCCAGCAGCTTAGCGGGGGTTCAAGAGACCCAGTACTTC

J gene: TRBJ1-2
D gene: -
clone size: -
V gene: TRBV2
CDR3 protein: CASSAGYGYTF
CDR3 DNA: TGTGCCAGCAGTGCGGGGTATGGCTACACCTTC

J gene: TRBJ2-4
D gene: TRBD1
clone size: few
V gene: TRBV10-2
CDR3 protein: CASSEPGQGDIQYF
CDR3 DNA: TGCGCCAGCAGTGAGCCGGGACAGGGGGACATTCAGTACTTC

J gene: TRBJ2-7
D gene: TRBD1
clone size: -
V gene: TRBV19
CDR3 protein: CASRDRAYEQYF
CDR3 DNA: TGTGCCAGCCGGGACAGGGCCTACGAGCAGTACTTC

J gene: TRBJ1-5
D gene: -
clone size: few
V gene: TRBV7-9
CDR3 protein: CASSPGPGNQPQHF
CDR3 DNA: TGTGCCAGCAGCCCCGGACCTGGGAATCAGCCCCAGCATTTT

J gene: TRBJ2-7
D gene: TRBD2
clone size: few
V gene: TRBV27
CDR3 protein: CASSLKGGTSVYEQYF
CDR3 DNA: TGTGCCAGCAGTTTAAAAGGAGGGACTAGCGTCTACGAGCAGTACTTC

J gene: TRBJ2-3
D gene: -
clone size: -
V gene: TRBV27
CDR3 protein: CASSPSEEVSTDTQYF
CDR3 DNA: TGTGCCAGCAGCCCCTCCGAGGAAGTCAGCACAGATACGCAGTATTTT

J gene: TRBJ2-7
D gene: -
clone size: -
V gene: TRBV28
CDR3 protein: CASTRGLYEQYF
CDR3 DNA: TGTGCCAGCACCCGGGGCCTTTACGAGCAGTACTTC

J gene: TRBJ2-2
D gene: -
clone size: -
V gene: TRBV29-1
CDR3 protein: CSGGDNTGELFF
CDR3 DNA: TGCAGCGGGGGGGATAACACCGGGGAGCTGTTTTTT

J gene: TRBJ2-3
D gene: TRBD1
clone size: once
V gene: TRBV2
CDR3 protein: CASSWGPGQGTDTQYF
CDR3 DNA: TGTGCCAGCTCCTGGGGGCCGGGACAGGGCACAGATACGCAGTATTTT

J gene: TRBJ2-5
D gene: -
clone size: -
V gene: TRBV2
CDR3 protein: CASSEAGRVETQYF
CDR3 DNA: TGTGCCAGCAGTGAAGCGGGGCGGGTGGAGACCCAGTACTTC

J gene: TRBJ2-5
D gene: -
clone size: -
V gene: TRBV4-1
CDR3 protein: CASSQVAGTSRETQYF
CDR3 DNA: TGCGCCAGCAGCCAAGTAGCCGGGACCTCGCGAGAGACCCAGTACTTC

J gene: TRBJ2-7
D gene: -
clone size: -
V gene: TRBV29-1
CDR3 protein: CSVLGLSANFYEQYF
CDR3 DNA: TGCAGCGTCCTTGGGCTTAGCGCGAATTTTTACGAGCAGTACTTC

J gene: TRBJ1-2
D gene: TRBD1
clone size: -
V gene: TRBV2
CDR3 protein: CASSNGQGGGYGYTF
CDR3 DNA: TGTGCCAGCAGTAACGGACAGGGTGGAGGCTATGGCTACACCTTC

J gene: TRBJ1-5
D gene: -
clone size: -
V gene: TRBV7-2
CDR3 protein: CASSLAERSGGSNQPQHF
CDR3 DNA: TGTGCCAGCAGCTTAGCAGAGAGAAGTGGTGGGAGCAATCAGCCCCAGCATTTT

J gene: TRBJ2-5
D gene: -
clone size: -
V gene: TRBV30
CDR3 protein: CAWSEGSRGAETQYF
CDR3 DNA: TGTGCCTGGAGTGAGGGTAGCAGGGGAGCGGAGACCCAGTACTTC

J gene: TRBJ1-2
D gene: -
clone size: -
V gene: TRBV19
CDR3 protein: CASSKQLNYGYTF
CDR3 DNA: TGTGCCAGTAGCAAACAGTTAAACTATGGCTACACCTTC

J gene: TRBJ1-6
D gene: -
clone size: -
V gene: TRBV12-2
CDR3 protein: CASRLARQGIGNSPLHF
CDR3 DNA: TGTGCAAGTCGCTTAGCTAGACAGGGAATTGGTAATTCACCCCTCCACTTT

J gene: TRBJ1-1
D gene: -
clone size: -
V gene: TRBV5-5
CDR3 protein: CASRTNRAEAFF
CDR3 DNA: TGTGCCAGCAGAACAAACAGGGCTGAAGCTTTCTTT

J gene: TRBJ1-6
D gene: -
clone size: -
V gene: TRBV30
CDR3 protein: CAWSKVSPLHF
CDR3 DNA: TGTGCCTGGAGTAAGGTTTCACCCCTCCACTTT

J gene: TRBJ1-4
D gene: -
clone size: -
V gene: TRBV19
CDR3 protein: CASRVGNEKLFF
CDR3 DNA: TGTGCCAGTAGGGTTGGTAATGAAAAACTGTTTTTT

J gene: TRBJ2-7
D gene: -
clone size: -
V gene: TRBV28
CDR3 protein: CASSPGLRSSYEQYF
CDR3 DNA: TGTGCCAGCAGTCCGGGACTTAGAAGCTCCTACGAGCAGTACTTC

J gene: TRBJ1-2
D gene: -
clone size: -
V gene: TRBV6-5
CDR3 protein: CASLEPGLKGYTF
CDR3 DNA: TGTGCCTCCTTGGAGCCAGGACTAAAAGGCTACACCTTC

J gene: TRBJ1-2
D gene: -
clone size: -
V gene: TRBV7-2
CDR3 protein: CASSVDDSANYGYTF
CDR3 DNA: TGTGCCAGCAGCGTAGATGACAGCGCTAACTATGGCTACACCTTC

J gene: TRBJ1-6
D gene: TRBD1
clone size: -
V gene: TRBV19
CDR3 protein: CASSFTQGAKSPLHF
CDR3 DNA: TGTGCCAGTAGTTTTACACAGGGGGCGAAATCACCCCTCCACTTT

J gene: TRBJ1-2
D gene: -
clone size: -
V gene: TRBV5-1
CDR3 protein: CASSGLGSYGYTF
CDR3 DNA: TGCGCCAGCAGTGGGTTGGGGTCCTATGGCTACACCTTC

J gene: TRBJ2-7
D gene: TRBD2
clone size: -
V gene: TRBV28
CDR3 protein: CASSLFRLAGYLTRSYEQYF
CDR3 DNA: TGTGCCAGCAGTTTATTCCGACTAGCGGGATACTTGACACGCTCCTACGAGCAGTACTTC

J gene: TRBJ2-1
D gene: -
clone size: -
V gene: TRBV4-3
CDR3 protein: CASSQNGPGTPNEQFF
CDR3 DNA: TGCGCCAGCAGCCAAAACGGCCCGGGGACACCCAATGAGCAGTTCTTC

J gene: TRBJ2-7
D gene: -
clone size: -
V gene: TRBV28
CDR3 protein: CATQRGAPYEQYF
CDR3 DNA: TGTGCCACCCAACGGGGGGCGCCCTACGAGCAGTACTTC

J gene: TRBJ1-2
D gene: -
clone size: -
V gene: TRBV7-9
CDR3 protein: CASSLDPGDGYTF
CDR3 DNA: TGTGCCAGCAGCTTAGATCCCGGGGATGGCTACACCTTC

J gene: TRBJ1-1
D gene: -
clone size: -
V gene: TRBV10-1
CDR3 protein: CASSGQGNTEAFF
CDR3 DNA: TGCGCCAGCAGTGGGCAGGGGAACACTGAAGCTTTCTTT

J gene: TRBJ2-1
D gene: TRBD2
clone size: once
V gene: TRBV4-1
CDR3 protein: CASSVLPGLANEQFF
CDR3 DNA: TGCGCCAGCAGCGTCTTGCCGGGACTAGCTAATGAGCAGTTCTTC

J gene: TRBJ2-7
D gene: -
clone size: -
V gene: TRBV5-4
CDR3 protein: CASSLRNEQYF
CDR3 DNA: TGTGCCAGCAGCTTGAGGAACGAGCAGTACTTC

J gene: TRBJ1-6
D gene: -
clone size: -
V gene: TRBV6-5
CDR3 protein: CASSYSEMGYSPLHF
CDR3 DNA: TGTGCCAGCAGTTACTCTGAGATGGGGTACTCACCCCTCCACTTT

J gene: TRBJ2-3
D gene: TRBD1
clone size: once
V gene: TRBV19
CDR3 protein: CASSLSGQMGSTDTQYF
CDR3 DNA: TGTGCCAGTAGTCTATCGGGACAGATGGGGAGCACAGATACGCAGTATTTT

J gene: TRBJ1-2
D gene: TRBD1
clone size: few
V gene: TRBV7-3
CDR3 protein: CASSAGQGYGYTF
CDR3 DNA: TGTGCCAGCAGCGCCGGACAGGGCTATGGCTACACCTTC

J gene: TRBJ1-5
D gene: -
clone size: -
V gene: TRBV4-1
CDR3 protein: CASRGYTGSNQPQHF
CDR3 DNA: TGCGCCAGCAGGGGTTACACGGGGAGCAATCAGCCCCAGCATTTT

J gene: TRBJ2-7
D gene: TRBD1
clone size: -
V gene: TRBV2
CDR3 protein: CASRGRTGLTYEQYF
CDR3 DNA: TGTGCCAGCAGAGGACGGACAGGCCTAACCTACGAGCAGTACTTC

J gene: TRBJ1-5
D gene: -
clone size: -
V gene: TRBV5-1
CDR3 protein: CASSLSGVLGQPQHF
CDR3 DNA: TGCGCCAGCAGCCTCTCAGGGGTGTTAGGTCAGCCCCAGCATTTT

J gene: TRBJ2-1
D gene: -
clone size: -
V gene: TRBV29-1
CDR3 protein: CSVDGRGNNEQFF
CDR3 DNA: TGCAGCGTTGATGGTAGGGGCAACAATGAGCAGTTCTTC

J gene: TRBJ1-2
D gene: TRBD1
clone size: few
V gene: TRBV7-2
CDR3 protein: CASSLTRTGDYGYTF
CDR3 DNA: TGTGCCAGCAGCTTAACTCGGACAGGGGACTATGGCTACACCTTC

J gene: TRBJ2-2
D gene: -
clone size: -
V gene: TRBV7-3
CDR3 protein: CASSRLNTGELFF
CDR3 DNA: TGTGCCAGCAGCCGTCTAAACACCGGGGAGCTGTTTTTT

J gene: TRBJ1-1
D gene: -
clone size: -
V gene: TRBV4-1
CDR3 protein: CASKTGTSNTEAFF
CDR3 DNA: TGCGCCAGCAAGACCGGGACATCGAACACTGAAGCTTTCTTT

J gene: TRBJ1-5
D gene: -
clone size: -
V gene: TRBV28
CDR3 protein: CASSSSREGQPQHF
CDR3 DNA: TGTGCCAGCAGTTCGTCCAGGGAAGGTCAGCCCCAGCATTTT

J gene: TRBJ1-4
D gene: -
clone size: -
V gene: TRBV4-1
CDR3 protein: CASSQGRTVEKLFF
CDR3 DNA: TGCGCCAGCAGCCAAGGGAGGACCGTGGAAAAACTGTTTTTT

J gene: TRBJ2-2
D gene: TRBD2
clone size: -
V gene: TRBV5-5
CDR3 protein: CASSLWAGAHTGELFF
CDR3 DNA: TGTGCCAGCAGCTTGTGGGCGGGAGCCCACACCGGGGAGCTGTTTTTT

J gene: TRBJ1-3
D gene: -
clone size: -
V gene: TRBV9
CDR3 protein: CASSGAGTRGNTIYF
CDR3 DNA: TGTGCCAGCAGCGGCGCAGGTACGAGGGGAAACACCATATATTTT

J gene: TRBJ2-5
D gene: -
clone size: -
V gene: TRBV29-1
CDR3 protein: CSAPGTSKETQYF
CDR3 DNA: TGCAGCGCCCCCGGGACCTCGAAAGAGACCCAGTACTTC

J gene: TRBJ1-3
D gene: TRBD1
clone size: -
V gene: TRBV7-8
CDR3 protein: CASSITGTVTSGNTIYF
CDR3 DNA: TGTGCCAGCAGCATCACCGGGACAGTTACCTCTGGAAACACCATATATTTT